This entry lists 9 T cell receptor beta chains sequenced from one sample in a study of T cells in Graves' hyperthyroidism and ophthalmopathy. The TCR beta CDR3 regions underwent amplification using RNA transcripts as the source. HTBI primers were used for first-round RT-PCR of the TCR CDR3. TCRdb re-called the multiplex PCR reads through MiXCR, storing one row per CDR3 protein. This table has about half a million distinct CDR3 sequences, about 20% appearing once. The sequencing input was blood. The receptor set was obtained from a man between 18 and 29 years old with Graves' hyperthyroidism.

V and J are TRBV6-5 and TRBJ2-5; 8 nucleotides match TRBD1. The ends lost 11 bases at V and 5 bases at J; junction bases unmatched: 7. CDR1 is MNHEY, CDR2 SVGAGI, per germline. The CDR3 has 12 amino acids. DNA for the CDR3: TGTGCCTCAGACAGGGGATCGGAGACCCAGTACTTC. Amino acids: CASDRGSETQYF.

The table lists this clonotype with a few counts. This chain uses TRBV2 with TRBJ2-5; D perhaps matches TRBD2 (5 bases). V gave up 8 bases and J gave up 4 bases, with 17 bases separating them. CDR3 size: 14 residues. Germline V gene sequence: CDR1 SNHLY, CDR2 FYNNEI. In nucleotides, the CDR3 is TGTGCCAGCCCCGGGTCCGGGATAGGAGAGACCCAGTACTTC. This translates into CASPGSGIGETQYF.

This clonotype was counted many times. The J gene is TRBJ2-5, the V gene TRBV2; TRBD1 matches at 8 bases. Trimming removed 10 bases from V and 4 bases from J; junction bases left unmatched: 2. The CDR3 is 11 residues long. The germline V gene encodes CDR1 SNHLY and CDR2 FYNNEI. The CDR3 DNA reads as TGTGCCAAAGGACAGGGAGAGACCCAGTACTTC. Translation gives CAKGQGETQYF.

Many counts were recorded for this clonotype. This chain joins TRBV5-1 and TRBJ2-2; D is undetermined. CDR3 size: 12 residues. Trimming stripped 0 bases from V and 10 bases from J, with 7 bases between. The germline V gene has CDR1 SGHRS and CDR2 YFSETQ. The CDR3: CASSLAGLELFF. The CDR3 DNA reads as TGCGCCAGCAGCTTGGCCGGGTTGGAGCTGTTTTTT.

This clonotype has just a few counts. The CDR3 DNA reads as TGTGCCAGCAGTTTAACCGGGACAGGGGTCCCTGGGCAGCCCCAGCATTTT. Protein product: CASSLTGTGVPGQPQHF. V usage is TRBV12-3 or TRBV12-4 and J usage is TRBJ1-5; TRBD1 matches at 10 bases. The CDR3 covers 17 residues. The junction had 11 bases not matched to a gene; V was cut back by 2 bases and J by 7 bases.

This clonotype has ten or more counts. The chain carries TRBV2 and TRBJ1-5, with D uncertain. CDR1 and CDR2 (germline): SNHLY, FYNNEI. CDR3 length: 13 residues. The V gene lost 6 bases and the J gene lost 3 bases, with 9 bases spanning the gap. As DNA, the CDR3 is TGTGCCAGCAGCAACGACTACAATCAGCCCCAGCATTTT. This gives the protein CASSNDYNQPQHF.

This rearrangement joins TRBV6-2 or TRBV6-3 to TRBJ1-1; 8 positions match TRBD1. Germline CDR1 and CDR2: MNHEY and SVGEGT. V shed 5 bases and J 8 bases; nucleotides not matched to a gene: 10. CDR3 length: 14 amino acids. In DNA, the CDR3 is TGTGCCAGCAGTACCCCAGACAGGGGACTCGAAGCTTTCTTT. Translating it yields CASSTPDRGLEAFF.

This clonotype was detected ten times or more. This rearrangement joins TRBV4-1 to TRBJ1-1; D is unresolved. Trimming took 3 bases from V and 1 from J, leaving 12 bases between them. CDR1 and CDR2 (germline): MGHRA, YSYEKL. This CDR3 spans 15 amino acids. The CDR3 DNA reads TGCGCCAGCAGCCAGGGATTACAATCGAACACTGAAGCTTTCTTT. It codes for CASSQGLQSNTEAFF.

This clonotype was seen many times. V gene TRBV19 combines with J gene TRBJ1-5, with TRBD1 as a possible D gene (5 bases). There are 14 residues in the CDR3. V lost 4 bases, J lost 0 bases, and 7 bases lay in between. Germline CDR1 LNHDA, CDR2 SQIVND (reference sequence). CDR3: CASSTGGSNQPQHF. CDR3 nucleotides: TGTGCCAGTAGTACCGGGGGTAGCAATCAGCCCCAGCATTTT.